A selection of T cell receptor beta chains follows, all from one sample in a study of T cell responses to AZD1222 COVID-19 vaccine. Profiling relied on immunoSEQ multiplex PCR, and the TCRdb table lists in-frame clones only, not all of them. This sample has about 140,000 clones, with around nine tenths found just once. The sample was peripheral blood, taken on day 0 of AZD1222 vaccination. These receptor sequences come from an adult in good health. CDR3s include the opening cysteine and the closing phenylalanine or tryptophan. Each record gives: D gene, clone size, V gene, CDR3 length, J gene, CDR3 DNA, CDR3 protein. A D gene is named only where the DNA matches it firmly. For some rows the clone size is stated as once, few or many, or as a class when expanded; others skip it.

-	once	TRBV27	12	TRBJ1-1	TGTGCCAGCCGAGAGGGGGTCGGTGAAGCTTTCTTT	CASREGVGEAFF
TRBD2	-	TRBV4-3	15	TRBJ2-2	TGCGCCAGCAGCCCCTATAGCGGGAGCGCCGGGGAGCTGTTTTTT	CASSPYSGSAGELFF
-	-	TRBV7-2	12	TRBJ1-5	TGTGCCAGCAGCTTAGATCTTCAGCCCCAGCATTTT	CASSLDLQPQHF
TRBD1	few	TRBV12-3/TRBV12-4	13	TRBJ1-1	TGTGCCAGCCAGGGACAGATGAACACTGAAGCTTTCTTT	CASQGQMNTEAFF
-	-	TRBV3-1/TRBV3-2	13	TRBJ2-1	TGTGCCAGCAGCCAATTTTCAGGGGCTGAGCAGTTCTTC	CASSQFSGAEQFF
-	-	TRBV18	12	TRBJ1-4	TGTGCCAGCTCACCCCGGCTCGAACGGCTGTTTTTT	CASSPRLERLFF
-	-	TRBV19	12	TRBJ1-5	TGTGCCACAAGACAGGCTCGGCAGCCCCAGCATTTT	CATRQARQPQHF
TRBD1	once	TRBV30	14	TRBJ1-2	TGTGCCTGGATTTCAGACAGGGGTTTCTCTGGCTACACCTTC	CAWISDRGFSGYTF
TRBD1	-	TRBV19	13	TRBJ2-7	TGTGCCAGTCGGAAACAGGGGTCAGACGAGCAGTACTTC	CASRKQGSDEQYF
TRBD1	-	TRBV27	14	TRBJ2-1	TGTGCCAGCAGGAGGAACACAGGGGACAATGAGCAGTTCTTC	CASRRNTGDNEQFF
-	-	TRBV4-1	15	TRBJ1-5	TGCGCCAGCAGCCAAGATATGGGGTCCAATCAGCCCCAGCATTTT	CASSQDMGSNQPQHF
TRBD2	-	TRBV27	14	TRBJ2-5	TGTGCCAGCAGTTTTAGCGGGAGGACCGAGACCCAGTACTTC	CASSFSGRTETQYF
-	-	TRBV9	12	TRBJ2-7	TGTGCCAGCAGCGTAGGAATAGCCTGGCAGTACTTC	CASSVGIAWQYF
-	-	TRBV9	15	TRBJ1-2	TGTGCCAGCAGCGTAAAACCAGGTTACTTCTATGGCTACACCTTC	CASSVKPGYFYGYTF